This TCR beta chain was sequenced during a study of OX40 agonist ivuxolimab in advanced cancers. Study information: Those enrolled were 82.7% male, with a mean age of about 66 years and ages from roughly 23 to 80.

To note about this clone: Its antigen is unknown.

The cohort excluded patients with autoimmune disease history or systemic immunosuppression. The study's findings and limits: Within 6 weeks, CD4+ and CD8+ blood T cells expanded clonally at 0.1 to 3.0 mg/kg. Antigen targets of the expanded peripheral T cells went undetermined.

With V trimmed by 5 bases and J by 4 bases, 7 bases remained unmatched. The CDR3 consists of 16 residues. The germline V gene has CDR1 SGHDN and CDR2 FVKESK. Libraries were prepared by immunoSEQ multiplex PCR; TCRdb keeps only in-frame clonotypes and omits some of them. Of around 35,000 clones listed, about 78% are singletons. The V gene is TRBV14, the J gene TRBJ2-1; 11 bases map to TRBD2. The receptor's source is an adult with an advanced solid tumor such as melanoma, head and neck, liver or kidney cancer. Source: CD4+ or CD8+ T cells sorted from blood, taken in a trial of the OX40 agonist ivuxolimab. The DNA for the CDR3 is TGTGCCAGCAGCTCGTGGACTAGCGGGCATTACAATGAGCAGTTCTTC. This codes for CASSSWTSGHYNEQFF.